This T cell receptor (beta chain) derives from a study of T-cell reconstitution after alpha-beta-depleted transplantation in children. TCRbeta library preparation incorporated unique molecular identifiers. One entry per CDR3 protein results from TCRdb running MiXCR on the PCR reads. The repertoire holds hundreds of thousands of distinct CDR3 sequences, approximately 16% seen once, with around 3.3% in the top ten. This CDR3 is 14 amino acids long. The V gene end was trimmed by 4 bases and the J gene end by 4 bases; junction bases not matched to a gene: 7. Germline CDR1 MNHEY, CDR2 SVGAGI. This clonotype was observed a few times.

The receptor was derived from a human donor who donated a stem cell graft to a child with acute lymphoblastic leukemia. This sample comprised PBMCs from the stem cell graft donor, obtained from the stem cell graft. The rearrangement uses TRBV6-5 and TRBJ2-7; 7 bases map to TRBD1. CDR3 sequence (DNA): TGTGCCAGCAGTTCTAACAGGGGTGGGTACGAGCAGTACTTC. Translated: CASSSNRGGYEQYF.